A selection of T cell receptor beta chains follows, all from one sample in a study of cytomegalovirus exposure and HLA in healthy donors. Profiling relied on immunoSEQ multiplex PCR, and the TCRdb table lists in-frame clones only, not all of them. The sample contains 150,000 to 200,000 clones, 82% of which appear only once. Material: PBMCs. The origin of the receptors is a woman between 50 and 59 years old in good health and CMV-seronegative. CDR3s include the opening cysteine and the closing phenylalanine or tryptophan. The D gene is left open where the match is weak. Expanded clones are given a class, and other clones once, few, many or no size at all.

CDR3nt: TGTGCCAGCAGCTTAGGGGGGCAGGACCAAGAGACCCAGTACTTC; CDR3aa: CASSLGGQDQETQYF; d_gene: .; abundance: .; v_gene: TRBV11-3; j_gene: TRBJ2-5
CDR3nt: TGTGCCAGCAGCTTAGTGTCTTGGCAGAACACTGAAGCTTTCTTT; CDR3aa: CASSLVSWQNTEAFF; d_gene: .; abundance: .; v_gene: TRBV7-9; j_gene: TRBJ1-1
CDR3nt: TGTGCCATCACCCCCGACAGGGGCATCTCCGAGCAGTACTTC; CDR3aa: CAITPDRGISEQYF; d_gene: TRBD1; abundance: .; v_gene: TRBV10-3; j_gene: TRBJ2-7
CDR3nt: TGTGCCAGTAGTACTGACAGGGGAGGTAAAAACACCATATATTTT; CDR3aa: CASSTDRGGKNTIYF; d_gene: TRBD1; abundance: .; v_gene: TRBV19; j_gene: TRBJ1-3
CDR3nt: TGTGCCAGCTCTCTTGAGGAGGGAGCTAACTATGGCTACACCTTC; CDR3aa: CASSLEEGANYGYTF; d_gene: .; abundance: .; v_gene: TRBV18; j_gene: TRBJ1-2
CDR3nt: TGTGCCAGCAGCCTCCGGGACAGTCGTTGGTCACCCCTCCACTTT; CDR3aa: CASSLRDSRWSPLHF; d_gene: TRBD1; abundance: .; v_gene: TRBV7-8; j_gene: TRBJ1-6
CDR3nt: TGCGCCAGCAGCACCGGGGAATACACAGATACGCAGTATTTT; CDR3aa: CASSTGEYTDTQYF; d_gene: .; abundance: .; v_gene: TRBV5-1; j_gene: TRBJ2-3
CDR3nt: TGTGCCAGCAGCGTAGGAGGTAGCGGAACCTACGAGCAGTACTTC; CDR3aa: CASSVGGSGTYEQYF; d_gene: .; abundance: once; v_gene: TRBV9; j_gene: TRBJ2-7
CDR3nt: TGCAGCGTTGAAGATGTTGGGGAGTACGAGCAGTACTTC; CDR3aa: CSVEDVGEYEQYF; d_gene: .; abundance: .; v_gene: TRBV29-1; j_gene: TRBJ2-7
CDR3nt: TGTGCCAGCAGCTTAATGGGAGGAGGGGAGACCCAGTACTTC; CDR3aa: CASSLMGGGETQYF; d_gene: .; abundance: .; v_gene: TRBV7-9; j_gene: TRBJ2-5
CDR3nt: TGTGCCAGCAGTTTTCCGCGGGGGGTGAACACTGAAGCTTTCTTT; CDR3aa: CASSFPRGVNTEAFF; d_gene: .; abundance: .; v_gene: TRBV28; j_gene: TRBJ1-1
CDR3nt: TGTGCCAGCAGCTTAGCCCAGGGAGGCACTGAAGCTTTCTTT; CDR3aa: CASSLAQGGTEAFF; d_gene: .; abundance: .; v_gene: TRBV7-9; j_gene: TRBJ1-1
CDR3nt: TGTGCCTGGATGTCAACGGTTTATGGCTACACCTTC; CDR3aa: CAWMSTVYGYTF; d_gene: .; abundance: .; v_gene: TRBV30; j_gene: TRBJ1-2
CDR3nt: TGTGCCAGCAGTTCAGTTGGAGGGGTTTTCGCATATAATTCACCCCTCCACTTT; CDR3aa: CASSSVGGVFAYNSPLHF; d_gene: .; abundance: .; v_gene: TRBV27; j_gene: TRBJ1-6
CDR3nt: TGTGCCAGCAGCCTTAGCGGGGGGGCCGTCTACGAGCAGTACTTC; CDR3aa: CASSLSGGAVYEQYF; d_gene: TRBD2; abundance: .; v_gene: TRBV13; j_gene: TRBJ2-7
CDR3nt: TGTGCCAGCAGCTTATACTCGGGACAGCCAAATTCACCCCTCCACTTT; CDR3aa: CASSLYSGQPNSPLHF; d_gene: TRBD1; abundance: .; v_gene: TRBV7-8; j_gene: TRBJ1-6
CDR3nt: TGTGCCAGCAGTGAAGGATCCGTATCGGGGGGATCCACAGATACGCAGTATTTT; CDR3aa: CASSEGSVSGGSTDTQYF; d_gene: TRBD2; abundance: .; v_gene: TRBV6-1; j_gene: TRBJ2-3
CDR3nt: TGTGCCAGCTCGCCACAGGTCGCAGGCACCGGGGAGCTGTTTTTT; CDR3aa: CASSPQVAGTGELFF; d_gene: .; abundance: .; v_gene: TRBV18; j_gene: TRBJ2-2
CDR3nt: TGTGCCAGCAGCTTAGATCTGAGCGTCTACAATGAGCAGTTCTTC; CDR3aa: CASSLDLSVYNEQFF; d_gene: .; abundance: .; v_gene: TRBV11-3; j_gene: TRBJ2-1
CDR3nt: TGTGCCAGCAGTTTACAGGGGTCACACACTGAAGCTTTCTTT; CDR3aa: CASSLQGSHTEAFF; d_gene: .; abundance: .; v_gene: TRBV27; j_gene: TRBJ1-1
CDR3nt: TGTGCCACCAGGGGAGCGAACCTCTACGAGCAGTACTTC; CDR3aa: CATRGANLYEQYF; d_gene: .; abundance: .; v_gene: TRBV6-5; j_gene: TRBJ2-7
CDR3nt: TGTGCCAGCTCACCACCTGGGGGGAACAATCAGCCCCAGCATTTT; CDR3aa: CASSPPGGNNQPQHF; d_gene: .; abundance: .; v_gene: TRBV18; j_gene: TRBJ1-5
CDR3nt: TGCGCCAGCAGCTTAGCCGGGACAGGGCGAGAGACCCAGTACTTC; CDR3aa: CASSLAGTGRETQYF; d_gene: TRBD1; abundance: .; v_gene: TRBV5-1; j_gene: TRBJ2-5
CDR3nt: TGTGCCAGCAGTTACCTCGGTGGTAATGAAAAACTGTTTTTT; CDR3aa: CASSYLGGNEKLFF; d_gene: .; abundance: .; v_gene: TRBV27; j_gene: TRBJ1-4
CDR3nt: TGTGCCAGCAGTGAATCCGGGACAGGGGGGACCCTTCGTGAGCAGTACTTC; CDR3aa: CASSESGTGGTLREQYF; d_gene: TRBD1; abundance: once; v_gene: TRBV27; j_gene: TRBJ2-7
CDR3nt: TGCGCCAGCAGCGGGGTTAGCGACGCGAGCACCGGGGAGCTGTTTTTT; CDR3aa: CASSGVSDASTGELFF; d_gene: .; abundance: .; v_gene: TRBV5-1; j_gene: TRBJ2-2
CDR3nt: TGCGCCAGCAGCCAGTTCAGGGGGACTGAAGCTTTCTTT; CDR3aa: CASSQFRGTEAFF; d_gene: TRBD1; abundance: .; v_gene: TRBV4-3; j_gene: TRBJ1-1
CDR3nt: TGTGCCAGCAGTTTCTCCAACAGGGGGCTTTTCTTT; CDR3aa: CASSFSNRGLFF; d_gene: TRBD1; abundance: .; v_gene: TRBV28; j_gene: TRBJ1-1
CDR3nt: TGCGCCAGCAGCCTCCAGGCGTGGGGACAGGACACGTACGAGCAGTACTTC; CDR3aa: CASSLQAWGQDTYEQYF; d_gene: TRBD1; abundance: .; v_gene: TRBV4-3; j_gene: TRBJ2-7
CDR3nt: TGTGCCAGTTATAGTGGGACAGGGACTCCCAGGTCCCACAATGAGCAGTTCTTC; CDR3aa: CASYSGTGTPRSHNEQFF; d_gene: TRBD1; abundance: few; v_gene: TRBV19; j_gene: TRBJ2-1
CDR3nt: TGCGCCAGCTCCCCCCCCGGGTACGAGCAGTACTTC; CDR3aa: CASSPPGYEQYF; d_gene: .; abundance: few; v_gene: TRBV4-1; j_gene: TRBJ2-7
CDR3nt: TGTGCCAGCAGCTCCCGGGACAGGGACACAGATACGCAGTATTTT; CDR3aa: CASSSRDRDTDTQYF; d_gene: TRBD1; abundance: .; v_gene: TRBV9; j_gene: TRBJ2-3
CDR3nt: TGTGCCAGCAGCGGAACCGGGACAAGTGTCTCTGGAAACACCATATATTTT; CDR3aa: CASSGTGTSVSGNTIYF; d_gene: .; abundance: .; v_gene: TRBV7-6; j_gene: TRBJ1-3
CDR3nt: TGTGCCAGCAGTCCCCCTCTGTCGGGGAACACCGGGGAGCTGTTTTTT; CDR3aa: CASSPPLSGNTGELFF; d_gene: .; abundance: .; v_gene: TRBV28; j_gene: TRBJ2-2
CDR3nt: TGCGCCAGCAGCATCTTTGCGGGAGGCCGGAACACCGGGGAGCTGTTTTTT; CDR3aa: CASSIFAGGRNTGELFF; d_gene: TRBD2; abundance: .; v_gene: TRBV5-1; j_gene: TRBJ2-2
CDR3nt: TGTGCCAGCAGCGTCCTCACCGGGGAGCTGTTTTTT; CDR3aa: CASSVLTGELFF; d_gene: .; abundance: .; v_gene: TRBV11-3; j_gene: TRBJ2-2
CDR3nt: TGTGCTAGTTCCCGGGACAGATACACAGATACGCAGTATTTT; CDR3aa: CASSRDRYTDTQYF; d_gene: TRBD1; abundance: .; v_gene: TRBV7-7; j_gene: TRBJ2-3
CDR3nt: TGTGCCTCCCGCCCGGAACAGGGGCTTCCGAGTCAGCCCCAGCATTTT; CDR3aa: CASRPEQGLPSQPQHF; d_gene: TRBD1; abundance: .; v_gene: TRBV19; j_gene: TRBJ1-5
CDR3nt: TGTGCCAGCAGCCTCCCGGCCTGGGACTCTGGTGAGCAGTTCTTC; CDR3aa: CASSLPAWDSGEQFF; d_gene: .; abundance: .; v_gene: TRBV14; j_gene: TRBJ2-1
CDR3nt: TGTGCCAGCAGTTCGCCCGACAGGGGGCCTTCAGATACGCAGTATTTT; CDR3aa: CASSSPDRGPSDTQYF; d_gene: TRBD1; abundance: .; v_gene: TRBV6-6; j_gene: TRBJ2-3
CDR3nt: TGTGCCAGCAGCGCACTCGGGACAGGGGGAGATGGCTACACCTTC; CDR3aa: CASSALGTGGDGYTF; d_gene: TRBD1; abundance: .; v_gene: TRBV9; j_gene: TRBJ1-2
CDR3nt: TGTGCCAGCAGCTTAGATGGGCTAAATCAGCCCCAGCATTTT; CDR3aa: CASSLDGLNQPQHF; d_gene: .; abundance: .; v_gene: TRBV11-3; j_gene: TRBJ1-5
CDR3nt: TGTGCCAGCAGCTTAACCGTAGTAGGACTCTACGAGCAGTACTTC; CDR3aa: CASSLTVVGLYEQYF; d_gene: .; abundance: .; v_gene: TRBV13; j_gene: TRBJ2-7
CDR3nt: TGTGCCAGCAGTTTCCTCAGGGCAAGGGGTCAGCCCCAGCATTTT; CDR3aa: CASSFLRARGQPQHF; d_gene: .; abundance: .; v_gene: TRBV28; j_gene: TRBJ1-5
CDR3nt: TGTGCCAGCAGCTTAGACGGGGGGCCCTACGAGCAGTACTTC; CDR3aa: CASSLDGGPYEQYF; d_gene: .; abundance: .; v_gene: TRBV11-2; j_gene: TRBJ2-7
CDR3nt: TGTGCCAGCAGTCAATCGACTAGCGGGGGCTACGAGCAGTACTTC; CDR3aa: CASSQSTSGGYEQYF; d_gene: TRBD2; abundance: .; v_gene: TRBV27; j_gene: TRBJ2-7
CDR3nt: TGTGCCAGCAGCTTACAGGAAGGGGATGGTCAGTACTTC; CDR3aa: CASSLQEGDGQYF; d_gene: .; abundance: .; v_gene: TRBV7-2; j_gene: TRBJ2-4
CDR3nt: TGCGCCAGCAAAACGGCGGGGGACGAGCAGTTCTTC; CDR3aa: CASKTAGDEQFF; d_gene: TRBD2; abundance: .; v_gene: TRBV6-5; j_gene: TRBJ2-1
CDR3nt: TGTGCCAGCAGTTTGCGCCCTCCTGGGGCCAACGTCCTGACTTTC; CDR3aa: CASSLRPPGANVLTF; d_gene: .; abundance: few; v_gene: TRBV27; j_gene: TRBJ2-6
CDR3nt: TGTGCCAGCAGTTTTTCACTAGCGGGAGGGCCGAGTGAGCAGTTCTTC; CDR3aa: CASSFSLAGGPSEQFF; d_gene: TRBD2; abundance: .; v_gene: TRBV27; j_gene: TRBJ2-1
CDR3nt: TGTGCCAGCGGGGCCCTTCCCTACGAGCAGTACTTC; CDR3aa: CASGALPYEQYF; d_gene: .; abundance: once; v_gene: TRBV2; j_gene: TRBJ2-7
CDR3nt: TGTGCCAGCAGACAGGACGGTCTCCAAGAGACCCAGTACTTC; CDR3aa: CASRQDGLQETQYF; d_gene: .; abundance: .; v_gene: TRBV6-1; j_gene: TRBJ2-5
CDR3nt: TGTGCCAGCTCTCGTTACGGACAGGGTAGTCAGCCCCAGCATTTT; CDR3aa: CASSRYGQGSQPQHF; d_gene: TRBD1; abundance: .; v_gene: TRBV18; j_gene: TRBJ1-5
CDR3nt: TGTGCCAGCAGTTTGGCAGGGGTGCACGAGCAGTACTTC; CDR3aa: CASSLAGVHEQYF; d_gene: .; abundance: .; v_gene: TRBV27; j_gene: TRBJ2-7
CDR3nt: TGCGCCAGCAGCCAAAACAGGATCTCCCAAGAGACCCAGTACTTC; CDR3aa: CASSQNRISQETQYF; d_gene: .; abundance: .; v_gene: TRBV4-1; j_gene: TRBJ2-5
CDR3nt: TGTGCCAGCAGGGTCAGCGGGAGTCGGACAGATACGCAGTATTTT; CDR3aa: CASRVSGSRTDTQYF; d_gene: TRBD2; abundance: .; v_gene: TRBV14; j_gene: TRBJ2-3
CDR3nt: TGTGCCAGCAGGGAAGACAGCTACGAGCAGTACTTC; CDR3aa: CASREDSYEQYF; d_gene: .; abundance: .; v_gene: TRBV2; j_gene: TRBJ2-7
CDR3nt: TGCGCCAGCAGCTCCACGGGCCAGGGGGCCGCAGATACGCAGTATTTT; CDR3aa: CASSSTGQGAADTQYF; d_gene: TRBD1; abundance: .; v_gene: TRBV5-1; j_gene: TRBJ2-3
CDR3nt: TGTGCCATCAGTAGGACAGGGACCAATCAGCCCCAGCATTTT; CDR3aa: CAISRTGTNQPQHF; d_gene: TRBD1; abundance: .; v_gene: TRBV10-3; j_gene: TRBJ1-5